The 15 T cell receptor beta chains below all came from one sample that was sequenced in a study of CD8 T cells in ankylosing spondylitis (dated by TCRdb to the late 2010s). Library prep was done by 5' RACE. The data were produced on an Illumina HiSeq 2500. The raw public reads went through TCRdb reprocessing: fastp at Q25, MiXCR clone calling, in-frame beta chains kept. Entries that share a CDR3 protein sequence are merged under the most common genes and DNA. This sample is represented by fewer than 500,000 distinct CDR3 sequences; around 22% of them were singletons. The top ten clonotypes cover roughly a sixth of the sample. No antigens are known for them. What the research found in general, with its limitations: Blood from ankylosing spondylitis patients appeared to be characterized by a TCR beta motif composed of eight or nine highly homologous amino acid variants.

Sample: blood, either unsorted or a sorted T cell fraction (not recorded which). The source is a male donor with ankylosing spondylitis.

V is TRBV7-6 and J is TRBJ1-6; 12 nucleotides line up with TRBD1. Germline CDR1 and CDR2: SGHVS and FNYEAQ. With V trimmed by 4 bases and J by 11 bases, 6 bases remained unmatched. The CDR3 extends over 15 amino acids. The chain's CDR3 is CASSSTGQGATPLHF. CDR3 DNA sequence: TGTGCCAGCAGCTCTACGGGACAGGGGGCAACACCCCTCCACTTT.

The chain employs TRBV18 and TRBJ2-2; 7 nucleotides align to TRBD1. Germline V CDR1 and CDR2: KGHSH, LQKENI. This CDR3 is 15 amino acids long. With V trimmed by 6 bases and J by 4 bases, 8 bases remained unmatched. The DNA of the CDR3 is TGTGCCAGCTCTCCCCCACGGACAGGCACCGGGGAGCTGTTTTTT. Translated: CASSPPRTGTGELFF.

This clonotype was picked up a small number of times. CDR3 nucleotide sequence: TGCGCCAGCAGAGAGGTGCGGGAGAGAAACGAGCAGTACTTC. Its translation: CASREVRERNEQYF. The chain couples TRBV10-2 to TRBJ2-7; 7 positions match TRBD2. CDR3 length equals 14 residues. V trimming: 6 bases; J trimming: 5 bases; junction bases outside the gene matches: 10. Germline CDR1 is WSHSY and CDR2 is SAAADI.

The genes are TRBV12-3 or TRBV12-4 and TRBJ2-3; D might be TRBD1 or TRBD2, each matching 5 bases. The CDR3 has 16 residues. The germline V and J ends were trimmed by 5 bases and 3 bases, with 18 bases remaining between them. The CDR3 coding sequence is TGTGCCAGCAGTCTGAACACGGGACGCCTTACAGATACGCAGTATTTT. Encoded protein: CASSLNTGRLTDTQYF.

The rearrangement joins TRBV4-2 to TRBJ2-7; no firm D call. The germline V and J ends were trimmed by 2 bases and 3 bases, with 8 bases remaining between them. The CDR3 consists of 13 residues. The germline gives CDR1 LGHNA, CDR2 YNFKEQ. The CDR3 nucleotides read TGTGCCAGCAGCCAACCCTCTAGCTACGAGCAGTACTTC. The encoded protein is CASSQPSSYEQYF.

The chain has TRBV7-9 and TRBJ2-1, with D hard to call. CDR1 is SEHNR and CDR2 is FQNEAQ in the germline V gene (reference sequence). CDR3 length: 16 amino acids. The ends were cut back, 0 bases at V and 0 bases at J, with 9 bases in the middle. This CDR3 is CASSLAIRSSYNEQFF. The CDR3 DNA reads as TGTGCCAGCAGCTTAGCCATACGGAGCTCCTACAATGAGCAGTTCTTC.

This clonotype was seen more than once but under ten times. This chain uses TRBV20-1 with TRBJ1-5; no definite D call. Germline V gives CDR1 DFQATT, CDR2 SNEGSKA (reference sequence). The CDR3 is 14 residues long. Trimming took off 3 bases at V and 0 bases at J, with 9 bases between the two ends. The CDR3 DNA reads TGCAGTGCTAGTCGTAGGAATAGCAATCAGCCCCAGCATTTT. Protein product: CSASRRNSNQPQHF.

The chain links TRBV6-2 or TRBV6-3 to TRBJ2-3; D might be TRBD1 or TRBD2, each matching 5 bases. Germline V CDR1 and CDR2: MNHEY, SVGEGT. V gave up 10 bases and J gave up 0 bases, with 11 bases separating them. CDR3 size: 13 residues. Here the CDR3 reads CATGATSTDTQYF. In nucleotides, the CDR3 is TGTGCCACCGGGGCCACTAGCACAGATACGCAGTATTTT.

For the CDR3, the DNA is TGCAGCGTCCGGGACCCGGACTACAATGAGCAGTTCTTC. It encodes CSVRDPDYNEQFF. The chain recombines TRBV29-1 with TRBJ2-1; the D call may be TRBD1 or TRBD2 (5 bases each). The CDR3 length is 13 residues. V gave up 6 bases and J gave up 3 bases, with 12 bases separating them. From germline, CDR1 is SQVTM and CDR2 ANQGSEA.

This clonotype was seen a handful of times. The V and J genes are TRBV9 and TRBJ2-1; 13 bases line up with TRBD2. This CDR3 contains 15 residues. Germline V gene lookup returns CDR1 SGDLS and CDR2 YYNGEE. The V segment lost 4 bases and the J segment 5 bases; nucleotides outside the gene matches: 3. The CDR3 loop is CASSRGTSGNNEQFF. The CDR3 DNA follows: TGTGCCAGCAGCCGCGGGACTAGCGGGAACAATGAGCAGTTCTTC.

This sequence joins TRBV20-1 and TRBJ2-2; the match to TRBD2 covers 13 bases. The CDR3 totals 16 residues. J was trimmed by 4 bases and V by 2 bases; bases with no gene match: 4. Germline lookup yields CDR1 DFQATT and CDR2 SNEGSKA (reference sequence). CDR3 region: CSARRGLAGITGELFF. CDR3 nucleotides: TGCAGTGCTAGAAGGGGACTAGCGGGGATCACCGGGGAGCTGTTTTTT.

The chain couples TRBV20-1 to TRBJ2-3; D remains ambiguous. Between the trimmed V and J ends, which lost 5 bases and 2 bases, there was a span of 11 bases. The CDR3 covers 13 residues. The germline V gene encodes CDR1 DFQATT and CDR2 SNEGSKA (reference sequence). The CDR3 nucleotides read TGCAGTGCTCCGGGTACCGCCACAGATACGCAGTATTTT. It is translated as CSAPGTATDTQYF.

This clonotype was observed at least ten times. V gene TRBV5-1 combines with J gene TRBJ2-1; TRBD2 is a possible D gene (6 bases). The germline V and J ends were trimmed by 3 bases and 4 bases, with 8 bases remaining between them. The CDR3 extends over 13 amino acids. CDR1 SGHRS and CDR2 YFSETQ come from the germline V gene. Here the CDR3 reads CASSSGGYNEQFF. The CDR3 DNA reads TGCGCCAGCAGCTCCGGAGGGTACAATGAGCAGTTCTTC.

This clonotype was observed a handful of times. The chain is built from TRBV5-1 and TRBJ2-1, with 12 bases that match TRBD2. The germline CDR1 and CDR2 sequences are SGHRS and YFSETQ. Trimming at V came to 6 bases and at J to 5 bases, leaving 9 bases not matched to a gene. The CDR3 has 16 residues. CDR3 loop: CASNLLLAGGNNEQFF. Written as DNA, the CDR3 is TGCGCCAGCAACCTCCTCCTAGCGGGAGGGAACAATGAGCAGTTCTTC. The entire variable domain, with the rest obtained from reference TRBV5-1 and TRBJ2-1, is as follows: KAGVTQTPRYLIKTRGQQVTLSCSPISGHRSVSWYQQTPGQGLQFLFEYFSETQRNKGNFPGRFSGRQFSNSRSEMNVSTLELGDSALYLCASNLLLAGGNNEQFFGPGTRLTVL.

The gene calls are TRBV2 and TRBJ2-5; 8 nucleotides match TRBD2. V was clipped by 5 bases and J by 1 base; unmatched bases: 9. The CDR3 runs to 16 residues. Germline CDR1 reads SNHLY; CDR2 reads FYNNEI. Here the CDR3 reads CASSRVLAGAQETQYF. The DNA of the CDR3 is TGTGCCAGCAGTCGGGTCCTAGCGGGTGCCCAAGAGACCCAGTACTTC.